The 20 T cell receptor beta chains in this list originate from one sample, sequenced in a study of CD8 T cells in ankylosing spondylitis. TCRdb re-analysed the 5' RACE reads in MiXCR, keeping a single row per CDR3 protein. This sample has about 360,000 distinct CDR3 sequences, with about 20% found just once. Specimen: blood, either unsorted or a sorted T cell fraction (not recorded which). These receptor sequences come from a male donor with ankylosing spondylitis or in good health (not recorded which).

This clonotype was detected only a few times. V and J are TRBV20-1 and TRBJ2-7; TRBD1 agrees at 10 bases. The V and J ends lost 0 bases and 2 bases, in that order; junction bases with no gene match: 4. Germline values: CDR1 DFQATT, CDR2 SNEGSKA (reference sequence). This CDR3 comprises 15 residues. CDR3 sequence reads: CSARDPGQGTYEQYF. The CDR3 DNA reads as TGCAGTGCTAGAGATCCGGGACAGGGGACCTACGAGCAGTACTTC.

This clonotype turned up a few times. The chain has TRBV10-3 and TRBJ2-5, with D hard to call. Germline CDR1 and CDR2: ENHRY and SYGVKD. The CDR3 contains 15 residues. Between the trimmed V and J ends, which lost 0 bases and 2 bases, there was a span of 10 bases. CDR3 DNA: TGTGCCATCAGTGAGTCGACGGGTTCTCAAGAGACCCAGTACTTC. The encoded protein is CAISESTGSQETQYF.

This clonotype was observed a few times. The chain recombines TRBV5-5 with TRBJ2-3; 12 bases map to TRBD2. Germline CDR1 and CDR2: SGHKS and YYEKEE (reference sequence). Trimming took 5 bases from V and 8 from J; bases not matched to a gene: 6. CDR3 size: 14 residues. In DNA, the CDR3 is TGTGCCAGCAGGACTAGCGGGGGAATGGGTACGCAGTATTTT. Translation gives CASRTSGGMGTQYF. The full variable domain, with the rest looked up from reference TRBV5-5 and TRBJ2-3, is DAGVTQSPTHLIKTRGQQVTLRCSPISGHKSVSWYQQVLGQGPQFIFQYYEKEERGRGNFPDRFSARQFPNYSSELNVNALLLGDSALYLCASRTSGGMGTQYFGPGTRLTVL.

This clonotype was counted only a few times. J is TRBJ2-1 and V is TRBV27, with TRBD1 matching 7 bases. Losses at the gene ends were 4 bases for V and 1 base for J; bases not matched to a gene: 10. Germline CDR1 is MNHEY and CDR2 is SMNVEV (reference sequence). The CDR3 has 17 residues. The CDR3 DNA follows: TGTGCCAGCAGTTCCCCCGCGACAGGGCCTTCCTACAATGAGCAGTTCTTC. Protein: CASSSPATGPSYNEQFF.

J is TRBJ2-3 and V is TRBV12-3 or TRBV12-4; 9 bases line up with TRBD2. The V and J ends lost 8 bases and 0 bases, in that order; junction bases with no gene match: 9. This CDR3 comprises 16 residues. CDR3 amino acids: CASSTVAGGSTDTQYF. CDR3 DNA: TGTGCCAGCTCCACTGTGGCGGGGGGGAGCACAGATACGCAGTATTTT.

The chain is built from TRBV3-1 and TRBJ2-5, with D perhaps matching TRBD1 or TRBD2 (5 bases each). Trimming removed 3 bases from V and 2 bases from J, with 13 bases in between. Germline V CDR1 and CDR2: LGHDT, YNNKEL (reference sequence). CDR3 length: 15 amino acids. CDR3 coding DNA: TGTGCCAGCAGCCAGATATGGGGGTTACAAGAGACCCAGTACTTC. Translating it yields CASSQIWGLQETQYF.

This clonotype was detected only a few times. This chain connects TRBV11-2 to TRBJ2-1; D is possibly TRBD1 or TRBD2 (5 bases each). The CDR3 totals 14 residues. Trimming pared 5 bases from V and 6 bases from J, leaving 14 bases between. Germline lookup yields CDR1 SGHAT and CDR2 FQNNGV. The CDR3 nucleotides are TGTGCCAGCAGCGATAACTCCGGGACCAATGAGCAGTTCTTC. Its translation is CASSDNSGTNEQFF.

The V call is TRBV11-2, the J call TRBJ2-3; maybe TRBD2 (5 bases). Germline V gene lookup returns CDR1 SGHAT and CDR2 FQNNGV. The ends were cut back, 10 bases at V and 2 bases at J, with 10 bases in the middle. This CDR3 has 12 residues. CDR3 DNA sequence: TGTGCCACCGCGGGCGTCACAGATACGCAGTATTTT. Translated, it gives CATAGVTDTQYF.

In its sample, this clonotype was seen a few times. This chain joins TRBV12-3 or TRBV12-4 and TRBJ2-3; TRBD2 agrees at 10 bases. The CDR3 extends over 21 amino acids. V was clipped by 1 base and J by 0 bases; unmatched bases: 16. The CDR3 region is CASSLVFTSGNYEASTDTQYF. DNA for the CDR3: TGTGCCAGCAGTTTAGTTTTCACTAGCGGGAATTATGAGGCTAGCACAGATACGCAGTATTTT.

This clonotype has more than one count but fewer than ten. This chain connects TRBV12-3 or TRBV12-4 to TRBJ1-1, with D perhaps TRBD1 (6 bases). Deletions cut 4 bases from V and 7 bases from J, with 16 bases between. The CDR3 extends over 14 amino acids. CDR3 protein: CASSYGRTVHEAFF. DNA for the CDR3: TGTGCCAGCAGTTATGGACGGACAGTGCATGAAGCTTTCTTT.

This clonotype occurred a few times. Written as DNA, the CDR3 is TGTGCCAGCAGCCTAGAAAGAAACAATGAGCAGTTCTTC. Translating gives CASSLERNNEQFF. The rearrangement uses TRBV7-9 and TRBJ2-1; no reliable D call. V was shortened by 5 bases and J by 5 bases, with 10 bases between the two germline ends. This CDR3 comprises 13 residues. Per the germline V gene, CDR1 is SEHNR and CDR2 is FQNEAQ (reference sequence). Using reference TRBV7-9 and TRBJ2-1 for the parts outside the CDR3, the full variable domain is DTGVSQNPRHKITKRGQNVTFRCDPISEHNRLYWYRQTLGQGPEFLTYFQNEAQLEKSRLLSDRFSAERPKGSFSTLEIQRTEQGDSAMYLCASSLERNNEQFFGPGTRLTVL.

The rearrangement uses TRBV5-5 and TRBJ2-2; 11 nucleotides line up with TRBD1. Germline-derived CDR1 and CDR2 are SGHKS and YYEKEE (reference sequence). This CDR3 spans 17 amino acids. The V segment lost 1 base and the J segment 6 bases; nucleotides outside the gene matches: 8. CDR3 in amino acids: CASSLRTGGSVAGELFF. The CDR3, as DNA: TGTGCCAGCAGCTTGCGGACAGGGGGCTCGGTTGCCGGGGAGCTGTTTTTT.

A word on this clonotype: A read error may explain this, as a much larger clone is one base away. The chain has TRBV7-9 and TRBJ2-7; 10 nucleotides align to TRBD1. Per the germline V gene, CDR1 is SEHNR and CDR2 is FQNEAQ (reference sequence). Losses at the gene ends were 4 bases for V and 3 bases for J; bases not matched to a gene: 6. The CDR3 is made up of 15 amino acids. The CDR3 here is CASSSRDRGFYEQYF. In DNA form, the CDR3 reads TGTGCCAGCAGCTCCCGGGACAGGGGCTTCTACGAGCAGTACTTC.

This clonotype appeared a few times. This chain joins TRBV20-1 and TRBJ2-1, with D unclear. Per the germline V gene, CDR1 is DFQATT and CDR2 is SNEGSKA (reference sequence). The V and J ends lost 1 base and 5 bases respectively, with 9 bases between them. This CDR3 has 13 amino acids. The CDR3 region has the DNA TGCAGTGCTAGAGTCGTCTCACACAATGAGCAGTTCTTC. Residues: CSARVVSHNEQFF.

The V gene is TRBV6-2 or TRBV6-3, the J gene TRBJ2-7; D might be TRBD1 or TRBD2, each matching 5 bases. The germline gives CDR1 MNHEY, CDR2 SVGEGT. The CDR3 has 13 amino acids. The CDR3 coding sequence is TGTGCAACCGGGACCGCCACCCCTGACGAGCAGTACTTC. Translating gives CATGTATPDEQYF.

This clonotype was found a few times. The chain combines TRBV29-1 with TRBJ2-3; TRBD2 matches at 7 bases. With 1 base clipped from V and 5 bases from J, the junction kept 3 bases outside the gene matches. The CDR3 loop spans 13 amino acids. Germline CDR1 reads SQVTM; CDR2 reads ANQGSEA. CDR3 nucleotides: TGCAGCGTTGAAGGACTAGCAGAAGATACGCAGTATTTT. This sequence encodes CSVEGLAEDTQYF.

This clonotype occurred many times. The V gene is TRBV12-3 or TRBV12-4, the J gene TRBJ1-5; D gene unclear. V gave up 3 bases and J gave up 0 bases, with 6 bases separating them. The CDR3 extends over 14 amino acids. CDR3 residues: CASSLSVSNQPQHF. The CDR3 bases are TGTGCCAGCAGTTTGTCAGTTAGCAATCAGCCCCAGCATTTT.

This clonotype has more than one count but fewer than ten. This rearrangement joins TRBV7-9 to TRBJ2-5; no firm D call. The CDR3 is 13 residues long. The ends were cut back, 0 bases at V and 5 bases at J, with 7 bases in the middle. Per germline, CDR1 SEHNR and CDR2 FQNEAQ (reference sequence). In nucleotides, the CDR3 is TGTGCCAGCAGCTTAGCGCGTCCTGAGACCCAGTACTTC. It encodes CASSLARPETQYF.

The chain uses TRBV7-9 and TRBJ1-2, with a tentative D call TRBD1 (5 bases). Between the trimmed V and J ends, which lost 4 bases and 8 bases, there was a span of 17 bases. Germline V gene data show CDR1 as SEHNR and CDR2 as FQNEAQ (reference sequence). The CDR3 is 14 residues long. The CDR3 loop is CASSSLDPRGGYTF. CDR3 bases: TGTGCCAGCAGCTCTCTTGACCCAAGGGGCGGCTACACCTTC. Drawing the rest from reference TRBV7-9 and TRBJ1-2, the complete variable domain is DTGVSQNPRHKITKRGQNVTFRCDPISEHNRLYWYRQTLGQGPEFLTYFQNEAQLEKSRLLSDRFSAERPKGSFSTLEIQRTEQGDSAMYLCASSSLDPRGGYTFGSGTRLTVV.

This clonotype was seen a handful of times. V usage is TRBV5-1 and J usage is TRBJ2-7; the match to TRBD2 covers 10 bases. The CDR3 extends over 14 amino acids. Trimming took 8 bases from V and 3 from J; bases not matched to a gene: 8. Germline V lookup: CDR1 SGHRS, CDR2 YFSETQ. CDR3 in amino acids: CARRFSGGSYEQYF. The CDR3 DNA is TGCGCCAGGCGGTTTAGCGGGGGGAGCTACGAGCAGTACTTC.